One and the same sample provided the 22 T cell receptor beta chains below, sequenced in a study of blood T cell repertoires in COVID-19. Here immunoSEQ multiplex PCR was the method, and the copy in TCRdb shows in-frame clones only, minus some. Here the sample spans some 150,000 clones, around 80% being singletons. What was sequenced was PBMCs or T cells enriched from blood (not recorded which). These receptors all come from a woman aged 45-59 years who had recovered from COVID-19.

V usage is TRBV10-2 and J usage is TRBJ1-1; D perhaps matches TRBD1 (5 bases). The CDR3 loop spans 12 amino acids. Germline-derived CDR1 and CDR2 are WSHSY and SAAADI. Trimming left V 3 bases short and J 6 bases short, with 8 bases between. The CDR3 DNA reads TGCGCCAGCAGTGATAGGGGCCCTGAAGCTTTCTTT. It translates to CASSDRGPEAFF.

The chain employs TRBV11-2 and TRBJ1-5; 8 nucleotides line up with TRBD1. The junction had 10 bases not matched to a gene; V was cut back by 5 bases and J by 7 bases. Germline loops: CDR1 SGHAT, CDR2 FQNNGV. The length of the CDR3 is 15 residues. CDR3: CASSDLTGVGQPQHF. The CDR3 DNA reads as TGTGCCAGCAGCGACTTGACAGGGGTCGGGCAGCCCCAGCATTTT.

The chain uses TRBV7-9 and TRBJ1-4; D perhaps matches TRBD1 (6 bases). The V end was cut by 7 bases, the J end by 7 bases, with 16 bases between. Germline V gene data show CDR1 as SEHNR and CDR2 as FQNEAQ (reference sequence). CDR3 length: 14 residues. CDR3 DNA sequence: TGTGCCAGCAACCCACAGGGATCGGTTGAAAAACTGTTTTTT. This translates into CASNPQGSVEKLFF.

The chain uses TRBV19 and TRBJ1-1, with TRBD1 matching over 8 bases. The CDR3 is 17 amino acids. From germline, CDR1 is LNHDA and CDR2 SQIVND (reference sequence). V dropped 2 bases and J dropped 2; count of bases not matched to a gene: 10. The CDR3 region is CASSINPGQGPNTEAFF. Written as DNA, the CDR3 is TGTGCCAGTAGTATAAACCCCGGACAGGGCCCTAACACTGAAGCTTTCTTT. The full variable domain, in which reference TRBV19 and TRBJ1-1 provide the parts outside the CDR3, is DGGITQSPKYLFRKEGQNVTLSCEQNLNHDAMYWYRQDPGQGLRLIYYSQIVNDFQKGDIAEGYSVSREKKESFPLTVTSAQKNPTAFYLCASSINPGQGPNTEAFFGQGTRLTVV.

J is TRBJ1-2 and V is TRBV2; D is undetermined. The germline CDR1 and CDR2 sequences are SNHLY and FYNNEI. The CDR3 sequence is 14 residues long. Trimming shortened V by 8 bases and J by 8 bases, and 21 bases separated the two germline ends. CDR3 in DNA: TGTGCCAGCGTCCCAGACCCTCACACGAGGGGCTACACCTTC. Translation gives CASVPDPHTRGYTF. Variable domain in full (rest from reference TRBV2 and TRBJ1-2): EPEVTQTPSHQVTQMGQEVILRCVPISNHLYFYWYRQILGQKVEFLVSFYNNEISEKSEIFDDQFSVERPDGSNFTLKIRSTKLEDSAMYFCASVPDPHTRGYTFGSGTRLTVV.

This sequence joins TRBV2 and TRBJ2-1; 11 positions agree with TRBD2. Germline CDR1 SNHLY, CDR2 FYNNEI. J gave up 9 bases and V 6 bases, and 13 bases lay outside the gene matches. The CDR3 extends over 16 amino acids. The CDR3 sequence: CASRISGGAGNIEQFF. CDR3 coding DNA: TGTGCCAGCAGGATTAGCGGGGGGGCCGGAAATATTGAGCAGTTCTTC.

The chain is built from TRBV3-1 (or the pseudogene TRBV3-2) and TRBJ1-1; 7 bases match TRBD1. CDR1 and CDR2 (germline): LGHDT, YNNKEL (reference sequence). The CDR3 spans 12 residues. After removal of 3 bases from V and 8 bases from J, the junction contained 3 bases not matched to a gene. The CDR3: CASSQTGYEAFF. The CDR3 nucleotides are TGTGCCAGCAGCCAGACAGGGTACGAAGCTTTCTTT.

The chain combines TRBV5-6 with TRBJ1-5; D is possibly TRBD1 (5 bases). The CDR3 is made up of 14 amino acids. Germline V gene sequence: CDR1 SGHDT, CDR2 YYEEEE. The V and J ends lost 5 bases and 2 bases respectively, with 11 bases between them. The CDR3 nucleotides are TGTGCCAGCAGTAAGGCGGGGCGCAATCAGCCCCAGCATTTT. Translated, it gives CASSKAGRNQPQHF.

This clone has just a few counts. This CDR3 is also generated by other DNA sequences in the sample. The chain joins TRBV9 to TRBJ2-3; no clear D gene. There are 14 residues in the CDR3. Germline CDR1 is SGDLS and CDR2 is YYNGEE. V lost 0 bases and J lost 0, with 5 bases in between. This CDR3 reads CASSVDPSTDTQYF. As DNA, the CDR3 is TGTGCCAGCAGCGTAGATCCTAGCACAGATACGCAGTATTTT.

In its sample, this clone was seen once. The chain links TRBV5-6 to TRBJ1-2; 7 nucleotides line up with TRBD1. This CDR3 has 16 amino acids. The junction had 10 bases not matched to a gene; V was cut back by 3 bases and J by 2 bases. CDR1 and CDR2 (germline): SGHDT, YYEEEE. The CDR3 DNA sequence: TGTGCCAGCAGCTATATCGAACAGGGGCCCAACTATGGCTACACCTTC. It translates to CASSYIEQGPNYGYTF.

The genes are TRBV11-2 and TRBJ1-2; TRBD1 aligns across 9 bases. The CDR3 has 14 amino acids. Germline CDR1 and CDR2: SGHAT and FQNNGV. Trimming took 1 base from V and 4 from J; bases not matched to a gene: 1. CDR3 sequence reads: CASSLGDRAYGYTF. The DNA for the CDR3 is TGTGCCAGCAGCTTAGGGGACAGGGCCTATGGCTACACCTTC.

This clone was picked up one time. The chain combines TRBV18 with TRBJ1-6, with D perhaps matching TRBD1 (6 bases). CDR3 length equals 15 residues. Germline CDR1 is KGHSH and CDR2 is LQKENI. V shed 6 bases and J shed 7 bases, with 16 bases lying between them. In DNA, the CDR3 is TGTGCCAGCTCGCGTGGACAGCTAAAGAATTCACCCCTCCACTTT. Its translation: CASSRGQLKNSPLHF. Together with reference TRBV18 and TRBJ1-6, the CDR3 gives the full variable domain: NAGVMQNPRHLVRRRGQEARLRCSPMKGHSHVYWYRQLPEEGLKFMVYLQKENIIDESGMPKERFSAEFPKEGPSILRIQQVVRGDSAAYFCASSRGQLKNSPLHFGNGTRLTVT.

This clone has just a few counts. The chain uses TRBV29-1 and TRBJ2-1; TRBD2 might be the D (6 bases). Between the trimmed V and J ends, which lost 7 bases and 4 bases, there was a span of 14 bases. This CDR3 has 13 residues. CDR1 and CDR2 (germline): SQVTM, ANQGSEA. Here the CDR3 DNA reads TGCAGCGCCGAGGGGACTGGGTACAATGAGCAGTTCTTC. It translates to CSAEGTGYNEQFF.

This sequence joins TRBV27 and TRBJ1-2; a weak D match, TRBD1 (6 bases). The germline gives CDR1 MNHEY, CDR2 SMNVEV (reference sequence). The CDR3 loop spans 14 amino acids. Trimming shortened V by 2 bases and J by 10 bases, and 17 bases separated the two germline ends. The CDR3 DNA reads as TGTGCCAGCAGTTTAAGGGGGGGAGGGTTGGACTACACCTTC. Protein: CASSLRGGGLDYTF.

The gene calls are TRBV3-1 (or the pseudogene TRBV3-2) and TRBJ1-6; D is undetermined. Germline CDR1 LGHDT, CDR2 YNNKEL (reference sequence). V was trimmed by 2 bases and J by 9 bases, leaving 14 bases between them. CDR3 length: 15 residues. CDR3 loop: CASSQSQALFSPLHF. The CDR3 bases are TGTGCCAGCAGCCAATCCCAGGCGTTGTTTTCACCCCTCCACTTT.

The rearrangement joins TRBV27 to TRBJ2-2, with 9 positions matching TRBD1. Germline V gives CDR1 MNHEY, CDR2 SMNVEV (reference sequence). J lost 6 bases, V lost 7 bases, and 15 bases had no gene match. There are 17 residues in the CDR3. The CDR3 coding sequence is TGTGCCAGCAAGGTCGGTGAGGGACAGGGATTTTCCGGGGAGCTGTTTTTT. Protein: CASKVGEGQGFSGELFF.

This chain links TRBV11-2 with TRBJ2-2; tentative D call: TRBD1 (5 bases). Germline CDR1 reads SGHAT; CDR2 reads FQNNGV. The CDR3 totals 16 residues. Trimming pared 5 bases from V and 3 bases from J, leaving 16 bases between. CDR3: CASSGVGQGDTGELFF. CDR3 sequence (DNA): TGTGCCAGCAGCGGGGTCGGGCAGGGCGACACCGGGGAGCTGTTTTTT.

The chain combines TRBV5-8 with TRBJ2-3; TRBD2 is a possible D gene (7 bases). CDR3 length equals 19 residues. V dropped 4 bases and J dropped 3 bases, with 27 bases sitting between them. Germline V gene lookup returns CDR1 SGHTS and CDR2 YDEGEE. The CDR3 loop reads CASSLGFYAGAEGTDTQYF. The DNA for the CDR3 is TGTGCCAGCAGCCTAGGATTTTATGCGGGGGCCGAGGGAACAGATACGCAGTATTTT.

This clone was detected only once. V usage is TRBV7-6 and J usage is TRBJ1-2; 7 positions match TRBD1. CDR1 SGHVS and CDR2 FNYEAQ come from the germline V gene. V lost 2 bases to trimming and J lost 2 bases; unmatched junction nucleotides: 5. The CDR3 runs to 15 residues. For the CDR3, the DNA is TGTGCCAGCAGCTTAATTCAGGGGGGAAACTATGGCTACACCTTC. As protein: CASSLIQGGNYGYTF. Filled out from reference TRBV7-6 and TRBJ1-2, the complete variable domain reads GAGVSQSPRYKVTKRGQDVALRCDPISGHVSLYWYRQALGQGPEFLTYFNYEAQQDKSGLPNDRFSAERPEGSISTLTIQRTEQRDSAMYRCASSLIQGGNYGYTFGSGTRLTVV.

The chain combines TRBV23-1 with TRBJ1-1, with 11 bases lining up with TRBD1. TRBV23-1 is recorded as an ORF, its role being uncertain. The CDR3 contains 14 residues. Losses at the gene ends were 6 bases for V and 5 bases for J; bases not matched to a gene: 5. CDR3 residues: CASSLGTGGTEAFF. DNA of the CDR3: TGCGCCAGCAGCCTCGGGACAGGGGGGACTGAAGCTTTCTTT.

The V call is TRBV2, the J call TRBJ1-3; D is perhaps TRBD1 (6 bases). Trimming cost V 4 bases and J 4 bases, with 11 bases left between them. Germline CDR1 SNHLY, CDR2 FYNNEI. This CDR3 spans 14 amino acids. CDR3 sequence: CASSVQGSGNTIYF. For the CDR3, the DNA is TGTGCCAGCAGTGTACAGGGTTCGGGAAACACCATATATTTT.

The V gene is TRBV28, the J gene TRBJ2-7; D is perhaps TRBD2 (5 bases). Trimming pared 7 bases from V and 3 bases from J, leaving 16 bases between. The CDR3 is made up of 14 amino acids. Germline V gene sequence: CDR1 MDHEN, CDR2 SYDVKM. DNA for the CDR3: TGTGCCAGCACCAAGGTGGAGGAGAGCTACGAGCAGTACTTC. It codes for CASTKVEESYEQYF. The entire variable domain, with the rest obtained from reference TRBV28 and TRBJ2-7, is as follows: DVKVTQSSRYLVKRTGEKVFLECVQDMDHENMFWYRQDPGLGLRLIYFSYDVKMKEKGDIPEGYSVSREKKERFSLILESASTNQTSMYLCASTKVEESYEQYFGPGTRLTVT.